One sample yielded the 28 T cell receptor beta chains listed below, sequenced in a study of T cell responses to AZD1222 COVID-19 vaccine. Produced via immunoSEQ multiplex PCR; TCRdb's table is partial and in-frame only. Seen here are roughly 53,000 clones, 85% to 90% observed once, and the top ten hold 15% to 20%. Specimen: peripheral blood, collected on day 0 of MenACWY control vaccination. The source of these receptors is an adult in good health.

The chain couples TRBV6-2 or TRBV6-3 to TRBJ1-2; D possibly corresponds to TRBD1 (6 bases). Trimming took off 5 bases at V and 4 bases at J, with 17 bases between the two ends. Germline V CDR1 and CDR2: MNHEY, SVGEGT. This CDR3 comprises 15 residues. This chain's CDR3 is CASSHPSGGLYGYTF. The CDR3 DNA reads TGTGCCAGCAGTCATCCTTCGGGGGGCCTCTATGGCTACACCTTC.

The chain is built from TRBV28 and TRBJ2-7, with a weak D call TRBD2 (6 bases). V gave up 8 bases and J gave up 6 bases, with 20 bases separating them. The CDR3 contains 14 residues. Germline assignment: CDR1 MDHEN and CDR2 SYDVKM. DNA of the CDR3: TGTGCCAGCGCCCCCGGGAGTCAGACCTCCGAGCAGTACTTC. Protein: CASAPGSQTSEQYF.

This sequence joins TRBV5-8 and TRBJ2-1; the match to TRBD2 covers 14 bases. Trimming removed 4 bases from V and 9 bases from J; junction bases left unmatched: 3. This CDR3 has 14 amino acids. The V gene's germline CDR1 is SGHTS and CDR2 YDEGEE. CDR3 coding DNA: TGTGCCAGCAGCCGGGGACTAGCGGGAGTTGAGCAGTTCTTC. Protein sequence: CASSRGLAGVEQFF. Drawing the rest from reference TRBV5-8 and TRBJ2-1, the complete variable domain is EAGVTQSPTHLIKTRGQQATLRCSPISGHTSVYWYQQALGLGLQFLLWYDEGEERNRGNFPPRFSGRQFPNYSSELNVNALELEDSALYLCASSRGLAGVEQFFGPGTRLTVL.

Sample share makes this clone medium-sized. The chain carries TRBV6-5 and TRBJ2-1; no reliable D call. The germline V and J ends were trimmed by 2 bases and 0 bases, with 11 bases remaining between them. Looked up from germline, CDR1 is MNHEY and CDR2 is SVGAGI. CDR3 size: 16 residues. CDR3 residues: CASSYTDSSSYNEQFF. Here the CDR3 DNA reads TGTGCCAGCAGTTACACCGATTCCAGCTCCTACAATGAGCAGTTCTTC.

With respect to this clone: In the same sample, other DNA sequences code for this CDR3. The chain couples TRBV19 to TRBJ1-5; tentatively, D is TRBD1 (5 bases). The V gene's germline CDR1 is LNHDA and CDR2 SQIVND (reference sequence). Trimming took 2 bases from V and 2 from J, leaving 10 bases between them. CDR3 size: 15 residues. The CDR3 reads CASSILGGGNQPQHF. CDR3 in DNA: TGTGCCAGTAGTATATTAGGAGGGGGCAATCAGCCCCAGCATTTT.

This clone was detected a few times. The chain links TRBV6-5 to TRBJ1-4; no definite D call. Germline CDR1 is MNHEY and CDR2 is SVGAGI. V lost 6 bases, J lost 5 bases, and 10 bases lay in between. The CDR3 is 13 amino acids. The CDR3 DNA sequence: TGTGCCAGCAGACTTACAGAGAATGAAAAACTGTTTTTT. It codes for CASRLTENEKLFF.

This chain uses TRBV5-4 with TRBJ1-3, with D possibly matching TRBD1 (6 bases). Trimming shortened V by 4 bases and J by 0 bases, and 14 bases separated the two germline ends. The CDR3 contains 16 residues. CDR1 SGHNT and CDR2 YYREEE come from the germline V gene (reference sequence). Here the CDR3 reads CASSPGGAFSGNTIYF. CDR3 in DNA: TGTGCCAGCAGCCCCGGGGGGGCTTTCTCTGGAAACACCATATATTTT.

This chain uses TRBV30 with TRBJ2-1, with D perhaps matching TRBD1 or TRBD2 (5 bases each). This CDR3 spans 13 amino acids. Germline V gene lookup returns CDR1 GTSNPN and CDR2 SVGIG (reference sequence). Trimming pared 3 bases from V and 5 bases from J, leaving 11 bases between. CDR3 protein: CAWSRDDNNEQFF. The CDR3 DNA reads TGTGCCTGGAGCCGGGACGATAACAATGAGCAGTTCTTC.

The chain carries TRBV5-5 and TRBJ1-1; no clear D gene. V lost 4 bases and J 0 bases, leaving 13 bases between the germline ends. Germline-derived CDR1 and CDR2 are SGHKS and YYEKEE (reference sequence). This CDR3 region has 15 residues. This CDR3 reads CASSPITAMNTEAFF. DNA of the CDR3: TGTGCCAGCAGCCCAATCACAGCTATGAACACTGAAGCTTTCTTT.

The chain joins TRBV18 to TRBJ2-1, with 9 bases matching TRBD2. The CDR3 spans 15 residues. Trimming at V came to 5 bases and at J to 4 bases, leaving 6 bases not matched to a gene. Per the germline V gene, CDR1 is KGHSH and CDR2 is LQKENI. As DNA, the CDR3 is TGTGCCAGCTCAATAGCGGGAGCTCTGTACAATGAGCAGTTCTTC. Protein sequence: CASSIAGALYNEQFF.

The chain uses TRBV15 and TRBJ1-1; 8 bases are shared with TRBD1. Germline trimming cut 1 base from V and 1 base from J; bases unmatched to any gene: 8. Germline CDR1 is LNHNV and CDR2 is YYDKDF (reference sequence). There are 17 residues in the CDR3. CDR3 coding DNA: TGTGCCACCAGCAGAGTGGCAGGGGGCGGGACGAACACTGAAGCTTTCTTT. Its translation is CATSRVAGGGTNTEAFF.

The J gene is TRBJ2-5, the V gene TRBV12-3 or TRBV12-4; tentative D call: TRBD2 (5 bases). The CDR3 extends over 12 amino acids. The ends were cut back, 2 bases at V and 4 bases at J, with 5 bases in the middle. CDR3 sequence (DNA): TGTGCCAGCAGTTTAAGCGGAGAGACCCAGTACTTC. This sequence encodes CASSLSGETQYF.

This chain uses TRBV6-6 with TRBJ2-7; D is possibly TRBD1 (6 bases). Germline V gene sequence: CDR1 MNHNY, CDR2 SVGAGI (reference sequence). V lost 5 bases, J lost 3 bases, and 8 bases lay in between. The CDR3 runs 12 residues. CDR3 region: CASSNRDYEQYF. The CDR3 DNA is TGTGCCAGCAGTAACAGGGACTACGAGCAGTACTTC.

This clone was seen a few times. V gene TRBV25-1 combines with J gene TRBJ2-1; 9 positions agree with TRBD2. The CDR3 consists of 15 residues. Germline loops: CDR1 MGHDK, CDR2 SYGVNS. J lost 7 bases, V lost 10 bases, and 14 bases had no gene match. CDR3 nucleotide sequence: TGTGCCACCTCCGGGCGGGAGGGACCTGGTAATGAGCAGTTCTTC. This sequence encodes CATSGREGPGNEQFF.

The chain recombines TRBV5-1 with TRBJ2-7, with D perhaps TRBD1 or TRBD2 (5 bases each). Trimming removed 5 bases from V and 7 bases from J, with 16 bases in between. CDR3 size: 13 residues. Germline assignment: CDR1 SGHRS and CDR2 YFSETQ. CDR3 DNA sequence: TGCGCCAGCAGTCCAGAGGGGTCGAGAGAGCAGTACTTC. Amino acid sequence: CASSPEGSREQYF.

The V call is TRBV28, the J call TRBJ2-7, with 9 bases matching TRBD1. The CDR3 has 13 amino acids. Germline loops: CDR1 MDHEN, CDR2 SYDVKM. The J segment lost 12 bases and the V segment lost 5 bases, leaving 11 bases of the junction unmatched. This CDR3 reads CASSGTGRIAWYF. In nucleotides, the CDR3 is TGTGCCAGCAGTGGGACAGGGAGGATAGCTTGGTACTTC.

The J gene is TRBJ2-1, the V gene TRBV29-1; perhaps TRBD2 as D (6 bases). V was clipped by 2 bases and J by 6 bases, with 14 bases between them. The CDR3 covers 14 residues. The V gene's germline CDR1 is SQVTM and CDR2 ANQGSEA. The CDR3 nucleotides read TGCAGCGTTGAAAGGTTGCTAGCGCCCAATGAGCAGTTCTTC. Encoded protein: CSVERLLAPNEQFF.

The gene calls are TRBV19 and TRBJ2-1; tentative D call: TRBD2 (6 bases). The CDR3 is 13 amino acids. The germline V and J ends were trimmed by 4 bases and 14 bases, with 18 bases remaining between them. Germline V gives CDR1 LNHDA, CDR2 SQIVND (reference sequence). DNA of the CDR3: TGTGCCAGTAGTACCACTTCTAGCGCCCCGGAGTTCTTC. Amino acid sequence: CASSTTSSAPEFF.

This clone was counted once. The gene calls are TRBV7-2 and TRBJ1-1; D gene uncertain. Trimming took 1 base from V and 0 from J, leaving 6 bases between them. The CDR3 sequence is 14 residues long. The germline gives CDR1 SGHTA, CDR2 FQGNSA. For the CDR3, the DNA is TGTGCCAGCAGCTTAGGGAACATGAACACTGAAGCTTTCTTT. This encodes CASSLGNMNTEAFF.

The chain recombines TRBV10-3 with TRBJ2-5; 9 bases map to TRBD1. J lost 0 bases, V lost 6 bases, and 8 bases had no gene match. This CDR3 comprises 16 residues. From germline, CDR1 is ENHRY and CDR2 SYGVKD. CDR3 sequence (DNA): TGTGCCATCAGACCCGACAGGGGGGGTTACCAAGAGACCCAGTACTTC. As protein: CAIRPDRGGYQETQYF.

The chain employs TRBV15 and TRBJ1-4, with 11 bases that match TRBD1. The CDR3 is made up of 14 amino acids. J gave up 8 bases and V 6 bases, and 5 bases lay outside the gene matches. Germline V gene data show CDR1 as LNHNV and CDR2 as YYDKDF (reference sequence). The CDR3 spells CATSPDRGLEKLFF. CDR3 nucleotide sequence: TGTGCCACCAGTCCGGACAGGGGGCTCGAAAAACTGTTTTTT. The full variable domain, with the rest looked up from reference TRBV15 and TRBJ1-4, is DAMVIQNPRYQVTQFGKPVTLSCSQTLNHNVMYWYQQKSSQAPKLLFHYYDKDFNNEADTPDNFQSRRPNTSFCFLDIRSPGLGDTAMYLCATSPDRGLEKLFFGSGTQLSVL.

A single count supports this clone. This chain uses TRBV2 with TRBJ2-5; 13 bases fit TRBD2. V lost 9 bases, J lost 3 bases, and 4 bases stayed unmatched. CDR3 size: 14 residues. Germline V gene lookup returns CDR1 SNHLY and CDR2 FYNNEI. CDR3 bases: TGTGCCAGACAAGGACTAGCGGGAGAAGAGACCCAGTACTTC. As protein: CARQGLAGEETQYF. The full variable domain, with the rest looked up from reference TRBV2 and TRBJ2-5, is EPEVTQTPSHQVTQMGQEVILRCVPISNHLYFYWYRQILGQKVEFLVSFYNNEISEKSEIFDDQFSVERPDGSNFTLKIRSTKLEDSAMYFCARQGLAGEETQYFGPGTRLLVL.

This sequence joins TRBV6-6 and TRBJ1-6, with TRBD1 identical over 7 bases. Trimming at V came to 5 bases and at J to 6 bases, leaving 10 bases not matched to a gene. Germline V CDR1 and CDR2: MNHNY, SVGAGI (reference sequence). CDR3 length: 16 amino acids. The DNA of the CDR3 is TGTGCCAGCAGTCCAGGGGGTAGAGGATCTAATTCACCCCTCCACTTT. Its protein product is CASSPGGRGSNSPLHF.

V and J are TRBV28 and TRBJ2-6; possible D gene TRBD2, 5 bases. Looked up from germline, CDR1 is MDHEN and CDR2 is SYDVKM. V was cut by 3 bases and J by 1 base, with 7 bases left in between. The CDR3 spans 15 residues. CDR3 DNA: TGTGCCAGCAGTTTGAGGGATTCTGGGGCCAACGTCCTGACTTTC. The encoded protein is CASSLRDSGANVLTF. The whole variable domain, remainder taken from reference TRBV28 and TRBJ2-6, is DVKVTQSSRYLVKRTGEKVFLECVQDMDHENMFWYRQDPGLGLRLIYFSYDVKMKEKGDIPEGYSVSREKKERFSLILESASTNQTSMYLCASSLRDSGANVLTFGAGSRLTVL.

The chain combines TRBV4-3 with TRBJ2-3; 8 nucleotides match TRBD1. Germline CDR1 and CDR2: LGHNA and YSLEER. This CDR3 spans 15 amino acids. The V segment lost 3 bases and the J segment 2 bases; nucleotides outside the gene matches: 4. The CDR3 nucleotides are TGCGCCAGCAGCCATGGGACAGGCTTCACAGATACGCAGTATTTT. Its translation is CASSHGTGFTDTQYF.

The CDR3 reads CASSLASGTLYNEQFF. CDR3 sequence (DNA): TGTGCCAGCAGCTTAGCGAGCGGGACCCTTTACAATGAGCAGTTCTTC. The V gene is TRBV7-9, the J gene TRBJ2-1; TRBD2 matches 7 bases. V lost 0 bases and J lost 4; bases outside the gene matches: 6. CDR1 is SEHNR and CDR2 is FQNEAQ in the germline V gene (reference sequence). The CDR3 spans 16 residues.

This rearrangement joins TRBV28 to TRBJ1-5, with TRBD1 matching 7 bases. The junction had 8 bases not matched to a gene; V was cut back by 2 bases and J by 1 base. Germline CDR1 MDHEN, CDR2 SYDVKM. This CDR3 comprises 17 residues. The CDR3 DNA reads TGTGCCAGCAGTTTAAGCCAGGGGGTGGGGAGCAATCAGCCCCAGCATTTT. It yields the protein CASSLSQGVGSNQPQHF.

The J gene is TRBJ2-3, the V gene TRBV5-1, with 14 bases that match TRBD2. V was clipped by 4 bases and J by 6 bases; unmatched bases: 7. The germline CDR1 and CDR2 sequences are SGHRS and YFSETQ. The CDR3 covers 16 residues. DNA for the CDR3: TGCGCCAGCAGCCATGGACTAGCGGGAGGAACTGATACGCAGTATTTT. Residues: CASSHGLAGGTDTQYF. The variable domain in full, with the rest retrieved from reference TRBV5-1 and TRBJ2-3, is KAGVTQTPRYLIKTRGQQVTLSCSPISGHRSVSWYQQTPGQGLQFLFEYFSETQRNKGNFPGRFSGRQFSNSRSEMNVSTLELGDSALYLCASSHGLAGGTDTQYFGPGTRLTVL.